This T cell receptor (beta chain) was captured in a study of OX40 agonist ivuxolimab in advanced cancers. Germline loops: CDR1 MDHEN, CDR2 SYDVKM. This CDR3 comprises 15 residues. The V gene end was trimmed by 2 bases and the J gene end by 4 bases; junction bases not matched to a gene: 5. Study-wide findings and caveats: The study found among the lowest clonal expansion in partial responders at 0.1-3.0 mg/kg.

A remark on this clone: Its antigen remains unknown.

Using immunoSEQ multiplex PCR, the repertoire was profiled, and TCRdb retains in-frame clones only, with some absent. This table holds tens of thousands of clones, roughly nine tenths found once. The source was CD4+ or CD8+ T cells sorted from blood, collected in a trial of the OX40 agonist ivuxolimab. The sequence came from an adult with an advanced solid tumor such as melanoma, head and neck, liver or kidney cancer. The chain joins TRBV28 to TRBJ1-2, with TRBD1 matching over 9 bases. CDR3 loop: CASSLAGQGPYGYTF. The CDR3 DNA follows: TGTGCCAGCAGTTTAGCAGGACAGGGGCCCTATGGCTACACCTTC.